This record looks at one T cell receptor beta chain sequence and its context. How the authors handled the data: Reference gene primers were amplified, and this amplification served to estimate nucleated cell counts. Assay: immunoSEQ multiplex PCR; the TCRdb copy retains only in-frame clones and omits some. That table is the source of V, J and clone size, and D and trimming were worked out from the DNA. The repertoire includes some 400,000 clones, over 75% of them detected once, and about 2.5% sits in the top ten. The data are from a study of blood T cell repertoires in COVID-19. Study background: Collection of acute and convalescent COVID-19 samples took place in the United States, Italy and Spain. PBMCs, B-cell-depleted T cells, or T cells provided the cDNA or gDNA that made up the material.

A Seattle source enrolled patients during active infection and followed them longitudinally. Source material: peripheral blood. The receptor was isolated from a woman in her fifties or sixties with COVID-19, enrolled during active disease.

This chain's CDR3 is CASSLGRGSHLSPLHF. The CDR3 DNA reads as TGTGCCAGCAGCTTAGGGAGAGGATCCCATCTTTCACCCCTCCACTTT. This chain uses TRBV11-2 with TRBJ1-6; D unresolved. In germline, CDR1 is SGHAT, CDR2 FQNNGV. Trimming left V 1 base short and J 9 bases short, with 16 bases between. The CDR3 has 16 residues.